The 28 T cell receptor beta chains listed next were all sequenced from one sample in a study of blood T cell repertoires in COVID-19. Libraries were prepared by immunoSEQ multiplex PCR; TCRdb keeps only in-frame clonotypes and omits some of them. The sample contains about 300,000 clones, around nine tenths of which appear only once. Sample: peripheral blood. The source is a man in his sixties or seventies with acute or convalescent COVID-19.

V is TRBV19 and J is TRBJ1-2, with D possibly TRBD1 on 6 matching bases. The CDR3 runs to 15 residues. V dropped 6 bases and J dropped 2 bases, with 16 bases sitting between them. CDR1 and CDR2 from the germline V gene are LNHDA and SQIVND (reference sequence). CDR3 bases: TGTGCCAGTAGCCACGTGGCCCAGGGGAACTATGGCTACACCTTC. Translation: CASSHVAQGNYGYTF.

V is TRBV7-9 and J is TRBJ2-5; D possibly corresponds to TRBD2 (5 bases). Germline-derived CDR1 and CDR2 are SEHNR and FQNEAQ (reference sequence). The CDR3 length is 15 residues. Trimming stripped 2 bases from V and 5 bases from J, with 15 bases between. The CDR3 DNA follows: TGTGCCAGCAGCTTAAGGTCGGGGATCCGGGAGACCCAGTACTTC. This translates into CASSLRSGIRETQYF.

The chain couples TRBV18 to TRBJ1-2; D might be TRBD1 (5 bases). This CDR3 has 16 residues. Trimming cost V 2 bases and J 4 bases, with 17 bases left between them. Germline CDR1 is KGHSH and CDR2 is LQKENI. The CDR3 loop reads CASSPDMGGRGYGYTF. The CDR3 bases are TGTGCCAGCTCACCAGATATGGGGGGAAGAGGCTATGGCTACACCTTC.

V gene TRBV4-1 combines with J gene TRBJ2-7, with 7 bases identical to TRBD2. The CDR3 is made up of 16 amino acids. The V segment lost 0 bases and the J segment 3 bases; nucleotides outside the gene matches: 8. Per the germline V gene, CDR1 is MGHRA and CDR2 is YSYEKL. CDR3 sequence reads: CASSQEGLGDSYEQYF. The CDR3 bases are TGCGCCAGCAGCCAAGAAGGACTAGGGGATAGCTACGAGCAGTACTTC.

This rearrangement joins TRBV3-1 (or the pseudogene TRBV3-2) to TRBJ2-2, with TRBD2 identical over 9 bases. The junction had 11 bases not matched to a gene; V was cut back by 2 bases and J by 4 bases. The CDR3 contains 18 residues. Germline V CDR1 and CDR2: LGHDT, YNNKEL (reference sequence). CDR3 residues: CASSQPLGVSGGTGELFF. CDR3 in DNA: TGTGCCAGCAGCCAACCCCTGGGGGTTAGCGGGGGCACCGGGGAGCTGTTTTTT.

V and J are TRBV9 and TRBJ2-1, with 10 bases aligning to TRBD2. V trimming: 2 bases; J trimming: 7 bases; junction bases outside the gene matches: 9. The length of the CDR3 is 16 residues. The germline gives CDR1 SGDLS, CDR2 YYNGEE. CDR3 residues: CASSVLSLAGENEQFF. The CDR3 bases are TGTGCCAGCAGCGTCCTGTCTCTAGCGGGAGAAAATGAGCAGTTCTTC.

The V gene is TRBV19, the J gene TRBJ2-1, with a tentative D call TRBD2 (6 bases). Trimming removed 6 bases at V and 0 bases at J, with 9 bases between. The length of the CDR3 is 14 residues. CDR1 and CDR2 from the germline V gene are LNHDA and SQIVND (reference sequence). CDR3 amino acids: CASRLAFSYNEQFF. CDR3 DNA sequence: TGTGCCAGTAGACTAGCCTTCTCCTACAATGAGCAGTTCTTC.

The chain uses TRBV9 and TRBJ2-3, with D maybe TRBD2 (6 bases). V shed 4 bases and J shed 8 bases, with 23 bases lying between them. Per the germline V gene, CDR1 is SGDLS and CDR2 is YYNGEE. The CDR3 has 16 residues. For the CDR3, the DNA is TGTGCCAGCAGCCCTTCGTTCACTAGCTCGGGTGTTACGCAGTATTTT. Translation: CASSPSFTSSGVTQYF.

The gene calls are TRBV18 and TRBJ2-7; 11 positions match TRBD2. The germline CDR1 and CDR2 sequences are KGHSH and LQKENI. The CDR3 runs 15 residues. J was trimmed by 0 bases and V by 3 bases; bases with no gene match: 1. The CDR3 region is CASSPGLAASYEQYF. For the CDR3, the DNA is TGTGCCAGCTCACCGGGACTAGCGGCCTCCTACGAGCAGTACTTC.

This rearrangement joins TRBV6-1 to TRBJ2-7, with TRBD2 matching over 9 bases. CDR3 length: 16 amino acids. J lost 3 bases, V lost 0 bases, and 6 bases had no gene match. Germline V gives CDR1 MNHNS, CDR2 SASEGT. The CDR3 spells CASSEAGQRGDYEQYF. The CDR3 DNA reads as TGTGCCAGCAGTGAAGCAGGCCAGCGGGGGGACTACGAGCAGTACTTC.

This clone was seen only a few times. The V gene is TRBV6-5, the J gene TRBJ2-3; TRBD1 agrees at 7 bases. CDR3 length: 14 residues. V was clipped by 2 bases and J by 6 bases; unmatched bases: 5. Germline CDR1 and CDR2: MNHEY and SVGAGI. The CDR3 DNA follows: TGTGCCAGCAGTTACACAGGGGAAATCGATACGCAGTATTTT. It translates to CASSYTGEIDTQYF.

This clone appeared a single time. The V gene is TRBV28, the J gene TRBJ1-2; TRBD1 matches 8 bases. The length of the CDR3 is 12 residues. CDR1 MDHEN and CDR2 SYDVKM come from the germline V gene. V shed 10 bases and J 7 bases; nucleotides not matched to a gene: 8. DNA for the CDR3: TGTGCCACCACCAGGGGGCGCTTTGGCTACACCTTC. Its translation: CATTRGRFGYTF.

This chain links TRBV5-1 with TRBJ2-2, with D possibly TRBD2 on 6 matching bases. The length of the CDR3 is 17 residues. CDR1 SGHRS and CDR2 YFSETQ come from the germline V gene. Trimming left V 4 bases short and J 6 bases short, with 22 bases between. CDR3 protein: CASSQTNSGGFSGELFF. The CDR3 nucleotides are TGCGCCAGCAGCCAGACTAACAGTGGGGGGTTTTCCGGGGAGCTGTTTTTT.

V usage is TRBV5-6 and J usage is TRBJ1-3, with TRBD1 matching 7 bases. Losses at the gene ends were 4 bases for V and 2 bases for J; bases not matched to a gene: 12. Germline V gene sequence: CDR1 SGHDT, CDR2 YYEEEE. CDR3 length equals 17 residues. The CDR3 here is CASSPTLRQGPGNTIYF. The CDR3 DNA is TGTGCCAGCAGCCCCACCCTCAGACAGGGACCTGGAAACACCATATATTTT. The full variable domain, rest sourced from reference TRBV5-6 and TRBJ1-3, is DAGVTQSPTHLIKTRGQQVTLRCSPKSGHDTVSWYQQALGQGPQFIFQYYEEEERQRGNFPDRFSGHQFPNYSSELNVNALLLGDSALYLCASSPTLRQGPGNTIYFGEGSWLTVV.

The gene calls are TRBV5-1 and TRBJ1-6, with a weak D call TRBD1 (6 bases). CDR3 length: 15 residues. The germline V gene has CDR1 SGHRS and CDR2 YFSETQ. V lost 0 bases, J lost 8 bases, and 12 bases lay in between. The CDR3 sequence: CASSLDLDSDSPLHF. CDR3 DNA sequence: TGCGCCAGCAGCTTGGATCTGGACAGCGATTCACCCCTCCACTTT.

The CDR3 DNA is TGTGCCAGCGGAGGGACAGGGTTGAGGGGTGGCTACACCTTC. Translation: CASGGTGLRGGYTF. The V and J genes are TRBV6-5 and TRBJ1-2; TRBD1 matches 9 bases. Germline CDR1 reads MNHEY; CDR2 reads SVGAGI. This CDR3 comprises 14 residues. V dropped 8 bases and J dropped 7; count of bases not matched to a gene: 11.

The J gene is TRBJ2-5, the V gene TRBV11-2; D is undetermined. This CDR3 has 12 amino acids. V dropped 5 bases and J dropped 5 bases, with 9 bases sitting between them. The V gene's germline CDR1 is SGHAT and CDR2 FQNNGV. As DNA, the CDR3 is TGTGCCAGCAGCCGCGAAGTGGAGACCCAGTACTTC. Amino acids: CASSREVETQYF.

The table lists this clone with a few counts. The gene calls are TRBV6-6 and TRBJ1-1, with a weak D call TRBD1 (6 bases). The CDR3 consists of 14 residues. The germline V and J ends were trimmed by 6 bases and 3 bases, with 14 bases remaining between them. CDR1 and CDR2 (germline): MNHNY, SVGAGI (reference sequence). Written as DNA, the CDR3 is TGTGCCAGCAGCCCGACACCAGGGGACACTGAAGCTTTCTTT. This codes for CASSPTPGDTEAFF.

The chain is built from TRBV18 and TRBJ2-7, with D perhaps matching TRBD2 (7 bases). This CDR3 is 16 amino acids long. Germline lookup yields CDR1 KGHSH and CDR2 LQKENI. Trimming took off 1 base at V and 0 bases at J, with 13 bases between the two ends. The chain's CDR3 is CASSPRGGPSSYEQYF. CDR3 nucleotide sequence: TGTGCCAGCTCACCACGGGGGGGCCCTAGCTCCTACGAGCAGTACTTC.

J is TRBJ2-5 and V is TRBV18, with 9 bases aligning to TRBD1. Germline V gives CDR1 KGHSH, CDR2 LQKENI. The CDR3 spans 14 residues. With V trimmed by 3 bases and J by 4 bases, 3 bases remained unmatched. CDR3 nucleotides: TGTGCCAGCTCACCGGGGACAGGGAGAGAGACCCAGTACTTC. Translated, it gives CASSPGTGRETQYF.

The chain is built from TRBV6-5 and TRBJ2-1; D is possibly TRBD1 (5 bases). The CDR3 sequence is 14 residues long. The germline gives CDR1 MNHEY, CDR2 SVGAGI. V shed 7 bases and J shed 4 bases, with 14 bases lying between them. CDR3 region: CASKVQEIYNEQFF. The CDR3 region has the DNA TGTGCCAGCAAAGTACAGGAAATATACAATGAGCAGTTCTTC.

This clone was seen more than once but under ten times. This chain joins TRBV7-9 and TRBJ2-7; no clear D gene. In germline, CDR1 is SEHNR, CDR2 FQNEAQ (reference sequence). The V and J ends lost 4 bases and 5 bases respectively, with 15 bases between them. This CDR3 has 14 amino acids. CDR3 nucleotides: TGTGCCAGCAGCTCTCAGGTCTTGATCCACGAGCAGTACTTC. Amino acids: CASSSQVLIHEQYF. The full variable domain, rest sourced from reference TRBV7-9 and TRBJ2-7, is DTGVSQNPRHKITKRGQNVTFRCDPISEHNRLYWYRQTLGQGPEFLTYFQNEAQLEKSRLLSDRFSAERPKGSFSTLEIQRTEQGDSAMYLCASSSQVLIHEQYFGPGTRLTVT.

The V gene is TRBV6-5, the J gene TRBJ1-6; D might be TRBD1 (6 bases). The CDR3 is 12 residues long. Germline values: CDR1 MNHEY, CDR2 SVGAGI. Trimming cost V 6 bases and J 7 bases, with 7 bases left between them. In DNA, the CDR3 is TGTGCCAGCAGGGACAGAAATTCACCCCTCCACTTT. Protein product: CASRDRNSPLHF.

The chain links TRBV28 to TRBJ2-6; 9 bases fit TRBD1. Germline assignment: CDR1 MDHEN and CDR2 SYDVKM. The CDR3 is made up of 16 amino acids. Losses at the gene ends were 9 bases for V and 0 bases for J; bases not matched to a gene: 6. CDR3 DNA sequence: TGTGCCAGTATGGGGACAGGGCGCTCTGGGGCCAACGTCCTGACTTTC. Its translation is CASMGTGRSGANVLTF.

This clone came up a few times. This chain links TRBV6-5 with TRBJ1-6; perhaps TRBD1 as D (6 bases). The germline V gene encodes CDR1 MNHEY and CDR2 SVGAGI. Trimming took 4 bases from V and 9 from J, leaving 19 bases between them. The CDR3 is made up of 16 amino acids. CDR3 sequence (DNA): TGTGCCAGCAGTTCCCTCGTAGGGGGATTCGGTTCACCCCTCCACTTT. Translated: CASSSLVGGFGSPLHF.

V is TRBV18 and J is TRBJ1-6; D perhaps matches TRBD1 (6 bases). V was shortened by 5 bases and J by 6 bases, with 14 bases between the two germline ends. The CDR3 is 15 amino acids. Germline V gene data show CDR1 as KGHSH and CDR2 as LQKENI. This CDR3 is CASSEPGQINSPLHF. In nucleotides, the CDR3 is TGTGCCAGCTCAGAACCTGGACAGATTAATTCACCCCTCCACTTT.

The V call is TRBV18, the J call TRBJ2-2; D not certain. The CDR3 is 16 amino acids. CDR1 KGHSH and CDR2 LQKENI come from the germline V gene. Trimming pared 6 bases from V and 0 bases from J, leaving 14 bases between. CDR3 region: CASSYSRFSNTGELFF. The CDR3 bases are TGTGCCAGCTCCTACAGTCGGTTTTCGAACACCGGGGAGCTGTTTTTT.

The chain carries TRBV4-3 and TRBJ1-2; 8 bases match TRBD1. Germline CDR1 and CDR2: LGHNA and YSLEER. This CDR3 contains 14 residues. Trimming cost V 0 bases and J 5 bases; bases outside gene matches: 2. CDR3 region: CASSQDRTGYGYTF. CDR3 DNA: TGCGCCAGCAGCCAAGATCGGACAGGGTATGGCTACACCTTC.